These 5 T cell receptor beta chains were sequenced from one sample in a study of CD8+ T cells in alopecia areata. Reverse transcription of extracted RNA yielded cDNA, which provided the sequencing template. The method was immunoSEQ multiplex PCR; TCRdb's version includes in-frame clones alone and lacks a portion of them. The repertoire includes 60,000 to 85,000 clones, around 61% of them detected once, and 20% to 30% sits in the top ten. This sample's treatment: oral pan-JAK inhibitor, 5-10 mg twice daily. Sequences were derived from CD8+ T cells sorted from blood, sampled at week 24, from a patient treated with tofacitinib. The receptors here all came from a human donor with alopecia areata.

This chain uses TRBV11-2 with TRBJ2-5; 7 bases align to TRBD2. The CDR3 is made up of 19 amino acids. CDR1 and CDR2 from the germline V gene are SGHAT and FQNNGV. Losses at the gene ends were 1 base for V and 2 bases for J; bases not matched to a gene: 16. Written as DNA, the CDR3 is TGTGCCAGCAGCTTAGGAGTTCCGGTGGCGGGAGTTGGACAAGAGACCCAGTACTTC. Its translation: CASSLGVPVAGVGQETQYF.

With respect to this clone: The junction does not match germline at one end; this may be a read error. This chain links TRBV6-5 with TRBJ2-5; 7 bases align to TRBD2. The CDR3 covers 15 residues. Germline assignment: CDR1 MNHEY and CDR2 SVGAGI. As DNA, the CDR3 is TGTGCCAGCAGTTACGGGCGGGGGATACAAGAGGCCCAGTACTTC. This encodes CASSYGRGIQEAQYF.

This chain links TRBV2 with TRBJ2-7; D is ambiguous. The CDR3 sequence is 13 residues long. V shed 5 bases and J shed 2 bases, with 10 bases lying between them. Germline values: CDR1 SNHLY, CDR2 FYNNEI. CDR3: CASSPASTYEQYF. CDR3 nucleotide sequence: TGTGCCAGCAGTCCGGCTTCTACCTACGAGCAGTACTTC. The variable domain in full, with the rest retrieved from reference TRBV2 and TRBJ2-7, is EPEVTQTPSHQVTQMGQEVILRCVPISNHLYFYWYRQILGQKVEFLVSFYNNEISEKSEIFDDQFSVERPDGSNFTLKIRSTKLEDSAMYFCASSPASTYEQYFGPGTRLTVT.

This clone was counted a few times. This chain connects TRBV13 to TRBJ2-2, with D unresolved. Germline V lookup: CDR1 PRHDT, CDR2 FYEKMQ (reference sequence). V was shortened by 0 bases and J by 6 bases, with 5 bases between the two germline ends. This CDR3 region has 13 residues. The CDR3 DNA sequence: TGTGCCAGCAGCTTAGGAAGTGCCGGGGAGCTGTTTTTT. Translated, it gives CASSLGSAGELFF.

There are a few counts of this clone. The chain has TRBV27 and TRBJ1-5; D ambiguous. Per the germline V gene, CDR1 is MNHEY and CDR2 is SMNVEV (reference sequence). This CDR3 region has 14 residues. The V end lost 5 bases, the J end lost 0 bases, and 8 bases lay between the germline ends. CDR3 protein: CASSVHNSNQPQHF. The CDR3 DNA reads TGTGCCAGCAGTGTCCACAATAGCAATCAGCCCCAGCATTTT.